The clone carrying this TCR beta chain was picked up a small number of times. This sample is part of a study of shared clonotypes between healthy human individuals. Assay: immunoSEQ multiplex PCR; the TCRdb copy retains only in-frame clones and omits some. The sample contains some 660,000 clones, 73% of which appear only once. This TCR was recovered from a woman between 25 and 40 years old in good health. The specimen sequenced was memory CD4+ T cells sorted from blood. Noted subset: CD45RA-negative fraction.

In nucleotides, the CDR3 is TGTGCCAGCAGTTTAATCAGTGGAGGCGGGGAGCTGTTTTTT. Its translation is CASSLISGGGELFF. V gene TRBV28 combines with J gene TRBJ2-2, with a possible D match to TRBD2 (5 bases). The V gene lost 2 bases and the J gene lost 7 bases, with 11 bases spanning the gap. The length of the CDR3 is 14 residues. The germline CDR1 and CDR2 sequences are MDHEN and SYDVKM.